This T cell receptor beta chain was sequenced for a study of T cell changes during pregnancy in multiple sclerosis. The germline gives CDR1 MNHNS, CDR2 SASEGT. V gave up 6 bases and J gave up 5 bases; unmatched junction bases: 4. The CDR3 sequence is 14 residues long. This table comes from immunoSEQ multiplex PCR, and its TCRdb copy is limited to in-frame clones, with some not included. The table shows tens of thousands of clones, with 94% occurring only once. The chain is built from TRBV6-1 and TRBJ2-3; TRBD2 agrees at 11 bases. Here the sequenced sample was peripheral blood, taken after pregnancy. The receptor's source is a female donor in good health, enrolled as a control in a pregnancy study. CDR3 in amino acids: CASRVSGREDTQYF. The DNA for the CDR3 is TGTGCCAGCAGAGTTAGCGGGAGGGAAGATACGCAGTATTTT.